The sequence of this T cell receptor beta chain was determined in a study of metastatic and nonmetastatic thyroid tumors. The overall study: Comparative analysis of repertoires was undertaken across blood and tumor or nodule tissue obtained from malignant and benign thyroid patients.

Whole-study findings and limits: Malignant tumors reportedly showed significantly higher TCR beta diversity than benign nodules in both blood and tumor.

V shed 7 bases and J shed 1 base, with 13 bases lying between them. The CDR3 covers 14 residues. Per the study methods: Differences in CDR3 between clinicopathological groups were drawn on to build a classifier intended to discriminate distant-metastatic papillary thyroid cancer patients. TCRdb re-clonotyped the PCR reads through MiXCR. It is TCRdb's table, rather than the study itself, that gives the V and J calls and clone size. Of 35,000 to 45,000 clones listed, 9% to 13% are singletons. No treatment had been given to any patient before thyroid surgery. At least ten counts were recorded for this clone. Antigen unknown.

Sequenced input: blood. This clonotype was sampled from a male donor with papillary thyroid cancer or a benign thyroid nodule (not recorded which). Some clones in this sample may be carry-over from other donors' samples. The J gene is TRBJ1-1, the V gene TRBV12-3 or TRBV12-4, with D hard to call. The CDR3 loop is CASKGRIGNTEAFF. DNA for the CDR3: TGTGCCAGCAAGGGAAGGATAGGGAACACTGAAGCTTTCTTT.